Shown below are 14 T cell receptor beta chains from a single sample sequenced in a study of T cell changes during pregnancy in multiple sclerosis. Data came from immunoSEQ multiplex PCR; TCRdb stores just in-frame clones and leaves some out. This sample has about 40,000 clones, with around 91% found just once. This sample comprised CD4+ T cells from peripheral blood mononuclear cells, obtained before pregnancy. Every receptor here comes from a female donor with multiple sclerosis, enrolled in a pregnancy study.

The V call is TRBV19, the J call TRBJ2-2; 8 bases are a match to TRBD1. With 7 bases clipped from V and 5 bases from J, the junction kept 9 bases outside the gene matches. The CDR3 sequence is 15 residues long. The V gene's germline CDR1 is LNHDA and CDR2 SQIVND (reference sequence). The CDR3, as DNA: TGTGCCAGTAACCCGACAGGGGTGGATACCGGGGAGCTGTTTTTT. The encoded protein is CASNPTGVDTGELFF.

The V gene is TRBV7-6, the J gene TRBJ2-2; weak D call: TRBD2 (6 bases). This CDR3 comprises 15 residues. Germline values: CDR1 SGHVS, CDR2 FNYEAQ. Trimming stripped 0 bases from V and 1 base from J, with 6 bases between. This CDR3 is CASSLAGGNTGELFF. The CDR3 DNA sequence: TGTGCCAGCAGCTTAGCCGGGGGGAACACCGGGGAGCTGTTTTTT. The variable domain in full, completed from reference TRBV7-6 and TRBJ2-2, reads GAGVSQSPRYKVTKRGQDVALRCDPISGHVSLYWYRQALGQGPEFLTYFNYEAQQDKSGLPNDRFSAERPEGSISTLTIQRTEQRDSAMYRCASSLAGGNTGELFFGEGSRLTVL.

This rearrangement joins TRBV5-6 to TRBJ2-7, with 7 bases lining up with TRBD2. Germline loops: CDR1 SGHDT, CDR2 YYEEEE. CDR3 size: 17 residues. With V trimmed by 3 bases and J by 0 bases, 12 bases remained unmatched. The CDR3 nucleotides are TGTGCCAGCAGCTGGAGGCCGAAGCGGGACCTCTCCTACGAGCAGTACTTC. It encodes CASSWRPKRDLSYEQYF. The full variable domain, completed using reference TRBV5-6 and TRBJ2-7, is DAGVTQSPTHLIKTRGQQVTLRCSPKSGHDTVSWYQQALGQGPQFIFQYYEEEERQRGNFPDRFSGHQFPNYSSELNVNALLLGDSALYLCASSWRPKRDLSYEQYFGPGTRLTVT.

This rearrangement joins TRBV2 to TRBJ1-1; D possibly corresponds to TRBD1 (5 bases). V lost 4 bases, J lost 11 bases, and 20 bases lay in between. The CDR3 is made up of 14 amino acids. Per the germline V gene, CDR1 is SNHLY and CDR2 is FYNNEI. CDR3 protein: CASSVQGLPAAAFF. CDR3 in DNA: TGTGCCAGCAGTGTTCAGGGACTACCCGCCGCGGCTTTCTTT.

The rearrangement uses TRBV28 and TRBJ2-2; 7 bases map to TRBD2. J gave up 5 bases and V 2 bases, and 8 bases lay outside the gene matches. Germline-derived CDR1 and CDR2 are MDHEN and SYDVKM. This CDR3 contains 16 residues. The CDR3 nucleotides are TGTGCCAGCAGTTTAAGTGGGAGGGTGAGAACCGGGGAGCTGTTTTTT. This translates into CASSLSGRVRTGELFF.

The chain couples TRBV7-2 to TRBJ2-7; tentatively, D is TRBD1 (6 bases). Per germline, CDR1 SGHTA and CDR2 FQGNSA. The germline V and J ends were trimmed by 3 bases and 3 bases, with 12 bases remaining between them. The CDR3 length is 14 residues. The CDR3 here is CASSLAKQGYEQYF. The DNA for the CDR3 is TGTGCCAGCAGCTTGGCGAAACAGGGCTACGAGCAGTACTTC.

This sequence joins TRBV6-1 and TRBJ2-1; maybe TRBD1 (6 bases). Germline loops: CDR1 MNHNS, CDR2 SASEGT. V dropped 4 bases and J dropped 7 bases, with 17 bases sitting between them. This CDR3 comprises 15 residues. The DNA of the CDR3 is TGTGCCAGCAGTGTTCAGGGGATCTTAGGAAATGAGCAGTTCTTC. Protein product: CASSVQGILGNEQFF.

This sequence joins TRBV6-5 and TRBJ2-7, with D perhaps matching TRBD1 (6 bases). Per germline, CDR1 MNHEY and CDR2 SVGAGI. The CDR3 has 14 amino acids. Trimming shortened V by 0 bases and J by 7 bases, and 13 bases separated the two germline ends. CDR3 loop: CASSYSIPRGEQYF. The CDR3 DNA follows: TGTGCCAGCAGTTACTCGATTCCCAGGGGAGAGCAGTACTTC.

This clone was counted a single time. The chain has TRBV5-4 and TRBJ2-1, with TRBD2 matching 9 bases. Looked up from germline, CDR1 is SGHNT and CDR2 is YYREEE (reference sequence). CDR3 size: 18 residues. Unmatched junction bases numbered 13, after V lost 0 bases and J lost 6 bases. For the CDR3, the DNA is TGTGCCAGCAGCTTGGATGCCGCCCCGGGACTAGCCTCCAATGAGCAGTTCTTC. It encodes CASSLDAAPGLASNEQFF. Drawing the rest from reference TRBV5-4 and TRBJ2-1, the complete variable domain is ETGVTQSPTHLIKTRGQQVTLRCSSQSGHNTVSWYQQALGQGPQFIFQYYREEENGRGNFPPRFSGLQFPNYSSELNVNALELDDSALYLCASSLDAAPGLASNEQFFGPGTRLTVL.

The chain combines TRBV18 with TRBJ1-4, with 9 bases fitting TRBD1. V trimming: 2 bases; J trimming: 7 bases; junction bases outside the gene matches: 5. This CDR3 is 15 amino acids long. Germline assignment: CDR1 KGHSH and CDR2 LQKENI. The CDR3 nucleotides are TGTGCCAGCTCACCATTGGACAGGGGAAGTGAAAAACTGTTTTTT. Encoded protein: CASSPLDRGSEKLFF.

The chain combines TRBV9 with TRBJ2-1; D possibly corresponds to TRBD2 (5 bases). This CDR3 has 15 amino acids. Trimming removed 4 bases at V and 3 bases at J, with 14 bases between. In germline, CDR1 is SGDLS, CDR2 YYNGEE. This CDR3 is CASSTPRGFYNEQFF. The CDR3 DNA is TGTGCCAGCAGCACCCCCCGCGGGTTCTACAATGAGCAGTTCTTC.

This clone was counted once. The V call is TRBV6-5, the J call TRBJ1-1, with 8 bases aligning to TRBD1. Germline trimming cut 1 base from V and 1 base from J; bases unmatched to any gene: 5. Germline values: CDR1 MNHEY, CDR2 SVGAGI. This CDR3 is built from 16 residues. For the CDR3, the DNA is TGTGCCAGCAGTTACTTACGGACAGGGACGAACACTGAAGCTTTCTTT. Amino acids: CASSYLRTGTNTEAFF.

This chain joins TRBV10-3 and TRBJ1-1, with a weak D call TRBD1 (5 bases). Trimming cost V 6 bases and J 1 base, with 9 bases left between them. CDR3 length: 13 residues. In germline, CDR1 is ENHRY, CDR2 SYGVKD. In DNA, the CDR3 is TGTGCCATCAGCGGGACTCCGAACACTGAAGCTTTCTTT. This translates into CAISGTPNTEAFF.

The rearrangement uses TRBV19 and TRBJ2-3, with TRBD1 identical over 12 bases. The CDR3 length is 15 residues. J lost 5 bases, V lost 3 bases, and 3 bases had no gene match. CDR1 is LNHDA, CDR2 SQIVND, per germline (reference sequence). The CDR3 nucleotides read TGTGCCAGTAGTATGGGACAGGGGGCAGTAGATACGCAGTATTTT. Amino acids: CASSMGQGAVDTQYF.